These 25 T cell receptor beta chains were all obtained from the same sample, sequenced in a study of CD8 T cells in Susac syndrome. RNA in amounts of about 0.5 to 1 ug was reverse transcribed with random hexamers. A single record per CDR3 protein comes from TCRdb applying MiXCR to the immunoSEQ multiplex PCR reads. This table has around 140,000 distinct CDR3 sequences, approximately 93% appearing once. What was sequenced was CD4+ T cells from PBMCs. The receptors stem from a human donor in good health.

The chain recombines TRBV4-1 with TRBJ2-2; 10 nucleotides match TRBD2. The V gene's germline CDR1 is MGHRA and CDR2 YSYEKL. The CDR3 covers 17 residues. The ends lost 2 bases at V and 4 bases at J; junction bases unmatched: 7. CDR3 sequence: CASSQMSLAGSTGELFF. CDR3 in DNA: TGCGCCAGCAGCCAAATGTCACTAGCGGGATCCACCGGGGAGCTGTTTTTT.

The V call is TRBV28, the J call TRBJ1-1; 8 bases map to TRBD1. The germline V gene has CDR1 MDHEN and CDR2 SYDVKM. Trimming cost V 4 bases and J 7 bases; bases outside gene matches: 5. This CDR3 contains 13 residues. The CDR3 loop reads CASSSGGGGEAFF. CDR3 DNA: TGTGCCAGCAGTTCAGGGGGCGGAGGTGAAGCTTTCTTT.

The chain joins TRBV2 to TRBJ2-7; 9 bases are shared with TRBD2. The CDR3 totals 14 residues. Germline CDR1 is SNHLY and CDR2 is FYNNEI. V shed 5 bases and J 0 bases; nucleotides not matched to a gene: 2. The CDR3 bases are TGTGCCAGCAGTACTAGCGGGTTCTCCTACGAGCAGTACTTC. As protein: CASSTSGFSYEQYF.

V and J are TRBV19 and TRBJ2-4, with a possible D match to TRBD1 (5 bases). Trimming shortened V by 4 bases and J by 1 base, and 17 bases separated the two germline ends. This CDR3 has 17 residues. CDR1 is LNHDA and CDR2 is SQIVND in the germline V gene (reference sequence). CDR3: CASSTLGQGSAKNIQYF. CDR3 nucleotides: TGTGCCAGTAGTACCTTGGGGCAGGGTTCGGCCAAAAACATTCAGTACTTC.

DNA of the CDR3: TGTGCCAGCAGCCAATCGGGCGCCGGATCCCAGTACTTC. Amino acid sequence: CASSQSGAGSQYF. This chain uses TRBV3-1 with TRBJ2-5; D gene unclear. Germline-derived CDR1 and CDR2 are LGHDT and YNNKEL (reference sequence). V was trimmed by 2 bases and J by 9 bases, leaving 13 bases between them. This CDR3 is 13 amino acids long.

CDR3 protein: CASSDTSLAGETQYF. The CDR3 DNA sequence: TGTGCCAGCAGTGACACGTCACTAGCGGGGGAGACCCAGTACTTC. The chain links TRBV2 to TRBJ2-5, with 10 bases matching TRBD2. Germline-derived CDR1 and CDR2 are SNHLY and FYNNEI. V was clipped by 3 bases and J by 5 bases; unmatched bases: 6. The CDR3 covers 15 residues.

The gene calls are TRBV20-1 and TRBJ2-5, with unresolved D. The germline gives CDR1 DFQATT, CDR2 SNEGSKA (reference sequence). The germline V and J ends were trimmed by 2 bases and 1 base, with 8 bases remaining between them. The CDR3 length is 13 residues. The CDR3 nucleotides are TGCAGTGCTAGACGACCTACCCAAGAGACCCAGTACTTC. Translation: CSARRPTQETQYF.

The chain uses TRBV7-3 and TRBJ2-1; D gene unclear. The germline V gene has CDR1 SGHTA and CDR2 FQGTGA. CDR3 size: 12 residues. The V end lost 1 base, the J end lost 6 bases, and 4 bases lay between the germline ends. CDR3 sequence: CASSLIPNEQFF. The CDR3, as DNA: TGTGCCAGCAGCTTAATCCCCAATGAGCAGTTCTTC. Filled out from reference TRBV7-3 and TRBJ2-1, the complete variable domain reads GAGVSQTPSNKVTEKGKYVELRCDPISGHTALYWYRQSLGQGPEFLIYFQGTGAADDSGLPNDRFFAVRPEGSVSTLKIQRTERGDSAVYLCASSLIPNEQFFGPGTRLTVL.

The rearrangement links TRBV19 to TRBJ2-1, with TRBD2 matching 9 bases. The CDR3 consists of 16 residues. The germline CDR1 and CDR2 sequences are LNHDA and SQIVND (reference sequence). The V and J ends lost 1 base and 4 bases, in that order; junction bases with no gene match: 5. The CDR3 is CASSIAAGGPYNEQFF. The CDR3, as DNA: TGTGCCAGTAGTATAGCGGCGGGAGGGCCTTACAATGAGCAGTTCTTC.

V is TRBV7-6 and J is TRBJ1-4; possibly TRBD1 for D (6 bases). The CDR3 totals 15 residues. In germline, CDR1 is SGHVS, CDR2 FNYEAQ. Trimming cost V 3 bases and J 5 bases, with 13 bases left between them. The CDR3 loop is CASSFSGQLNEKLFF. The CDR3 coding sequence is TGTGCCAGCAGCTTTTCTGGACAGCTGAATGAAAAACTGTTTTTT.

This rearrangement joins TRBV20-1 to TRBJ1-4, with 7 bases matching TRBD1. Looked up from germline, CDR1 is DFQATT and CDR2 is SNEGSKA (reference sequence). V lost 6 bases to trimming and J lost 4 bases; unmatched junction nucleotides: 5. The CDR3 covers 13 residues. DNA of the CDR3: TGCAGTGCAAACAGGGGTTTTAATGAAAAACTGTTTTTT. It yields the protein CSANRGFNEKLFF.

The rearrangement joins TRBV12-3 or TRBV12-4 to TRBJ2-3; 7 bases line up with TRBD2. The CDR3 is made up of 14 amino acids. V trimming: 8 bases; J trimming: 7 bases; junction bases outside the gene matches: 12. The DNA for the CDR3 is TGTGCCAGCGTGGCTAGCGGAGCCAGGAATACGCAGTATTTT. It yields the protein CASVASGARNTQYF.

The V and J genes are TRBV29-1 and TRBJ2-3; 7 bases align to TRBD1. From germline, CDR1 is SQVTM and CDR2 ANQGSEA. Losses at the gene ends were 5 bases for V and 2 bases for J; bases not matched to a gene: 7. This CDR3 contains 14 residues. The CDR3 reads CSVYGTVLTDTQYF. In DNA, the CDR3 is TGCAGCGTTTATGGGACAGTACTCACAGATACGCAGTATTTT.

The rearrangement uses TRBV10-2 and TRBJ2-1, with D maybe TRBD2 (5 bases). CDR1 WSHSY and CDR2 SAAADI come from the germline V gene. The CDR3 loop spans 14 amino acids. V gave up 7 bases and J gave up 5 bases, with 15 bases separating them. This chain's CDR3 is CASNSRRVNNEQFF. In DNA form, the CDR3 reads TGCGCCAGCAACAGTCGGCGGGTGAACAATGAGCAGTTCTTC.

The chain recombines TRBV19 with TRBJ2-3; D gene ambiguous. The V gene lost 5 bases and the J gene lost 3 bases, with 9 bases spanning the gap. Germline V gene lookup returns CDR1 LNHDA and CDR2 SQIVND (reference sequence). This CDR3 comprises 13 residues. In DNA form, the CDR3 reads TGTGCCAGTAGTCCTCTCCCAACAGATACGCAGTATTTT. It yields the protein CASSPLPTDTQYF.

CDR3 region: CATSSGGDTQYF. In DNA form, the CDR3 reads TGTGCCACCAGCTCCGGGGGGGATACGCAGTATTTT. V and J are TRBV24-1 and TRBJ2-3; TRBD2 matches at 7 bases. Germline assignment: CDR1 KGHDR and CDR2 SFDVKD. The CDR3 loop spans 12 amino acids. V lost 7 bases to trimming and J lost 6 bases; unmatched junction nucleotides: 3.

The rearrangement joins TRBV18 to TRBJ1-2; D possibly corresponds to TRBD1 (6 bases). The CDR3 extends over 17 amino acids. Trimming pared 2 bases from V and 0 bases from J, leaving 16 bases between. Germline CDR1 reads KGHSH; CDR2 reads LQKENI. The CDR3 loop reads CASSPIQGWRANYGYTF. The CDR3 DNA sequence: TGTGCCAGCTCACCAATACAGGGATGGAGAGCTAACTATGGCTACACCTTC.

This clonotype was seen once. This chain connects TRBV29-1 to TRBJ2-1, with 8 bases lining up with TRBD2. CDR1 is SQVTM, CDR2 ANQGSEA, per germline. Unmatched junction bases numbered 8, after V lost 6 bases and J lost 4 bases. This CDR3 is built from 14 residues. The CDR3 sequence: CSVDISGIYNEQFF. DNA for the CDR3: TGCAGCGTGGACATTAGCGGGATATACAATGAGCAGTTCTTC.

The rearrangement uses TRBV2 and TRBJ1-2; 12 bases are shared with TRBD1. The CDR3 is made up of 14 amino acids. The J segment lost 4 bases and the V segment lost 8 bases, leaving 5 bases of the junction unmatched. From germline, CDR1 is SNHLY and CDR2 FYNNEI. In DNA, the CDR3 is TGTGCCAGCGGGGACAGGGGGCGCACCTATGGCTACACCTTC. Translation gives CASGDRGRTYGYTF.

The chain employs TRBV19 and TRBJ2-1, with 8 bases fitting TRBD2. Trimming cost V 6 bases and J 5 bases; bases outside gene matches: 12. CDR3 length equals 16 residues. Germline assignment: CDR1 LNHDA and CDR2 SQIVND (reference sequence). The CDR3 nucleotides are TGTGCCAGTAGCCCAATAAGCGGGAGTGAGGACAATGAGCAGTTCTTC. It translates to CASSPISGSEDNEQFF. Drawing the rest from reference TRBV19 and TRBJ2-1, the complete variable domain is DGGITQSPKYLFRKEGQNVTLSCEQNLNHDAMYWYRQDPGQGLRLIYYSQIVNDFQKGDIAEGYSVSREKKESFPLTVTSAQKNPTAFYLCASSPISGSEDNEQFFGPGTRLTVL.

This clonotype has only one observation. The V and J genes are TRBV6-2 or TRBV6-3 and TRBJ2-2; D ambiguous. CDR1 and CDR2 from the germline V gene are MNHEY and SVGEGT. This CDR3 is 10 amino acids long. Trimming pared 6 bases from V and 6 bases from J, leaving 2 bases between. The chain's CDR3 is CASRAGELFF. In nucleotides, the CDR3 is TGTGCCAGCAGAGCCGGGGAGCTGTTTTTT.

The J gene is TRBJ1-1, the V gene TRBV25-1, with 10 bases lining up with TRBD1. From germline, CDR1 is MGHDK and CDR2 SYGVNS. Trimming removed 4 bases from V and 4 bases from J; junction bases left unmatched: 3. The CDR3 extends over 14 amino acids. CDR3 sequence: CASSATGGPTEAFF. In DNA, the CDR3 is TGTGCCAGCAGTGCGACAGGGGGCCCCACTGAAGCTTTCTTT.

This sequence joins TRBV25-1 and TRBJ2-7; D ambiguous. V lost 5 bases and J 2 bases, leaving 10 bases between the germline ends. Germline V gene sequence: CDR1 MGHDK, CDR2 SYGVNS. This CDR3 is 13 amino acids long. In nucleotides, the CDR3 is TGTGCCAGCAGTACGGACGGCCCCTACGAGCAGTACTTC. Its protein product is CASSTDGPYEQYF.

V and J are TRBV5-8 and TRBJ1-2; no clear D gene. The germline V gene has CDR1 SGHTS and CDR2 YDEGEE. The CDR3 consists of 12 residues. V shed 2 bases and J shed 5 bases, with 7 bases lying between them. CDR3 bases: TGTGCCAGCAGCTTCAAAGTTTATGGCTACACCTTC. This translates into CASSFKVYGYTF.

The genes are TRBV14 and TRBJ2-3; a weak D match, TRBD1 (6 bases). Trimming removed 0 bases from V and 9 bases from J, with 10 bases in between. The CDR3 is made up of 13 amino acids. Germline CDR1 and CDR2: SGHDN and FVKESK. DNA for the CDR3: TGTGCCAGCAGCCAAGATAGAGGGACAACGCAGTATTTT. Its protein is CASSQDRGTTQYF.